The T cell receptor (beta chain) described here comes from a study of blood T cell repertoires in COVID-19. Assay used: immunoSEQ multiplex PCR; TCRdb lists only in-frame clones, some missing. The sample has about 160,000 clones, 85% to 90% seen once. V shed 0 bases, J shed 2 bases, and the junction held 10 bases outside the gene matches. The CDR3 runs 19 residues. Symptom resolution, clearance, or two negative PCRs marked donors in Cohort 3 as recovered. This receptor was obtained from a woman aged 45-60 years who had recovered from COVID-19. Sequencing was performed on PBMCs or T cells enriched from blood (not recorded which). The gene calls are TRBV23-1 and TRBJ1-6; 7 nucleotides align to TRBD1. TRBV23-1 is given ORF status, its function remaining uncertain. The CDR3 DNA sequence: TGCGCCAGCAGTCAATCCTTAGCAGGGGGTTCGACCTATAATTCACCCCTCCACTTT. Residues: CASSQSLAGGSTYNSPLHF.